The 5 T cell receptor beta chains reported below all come from one sample, sequenced in a study of blood T cell repertoires in COVID-19. Some clones are missing from TCRdb's copy, which holds only in-frame ones; the method was immunoSEQ multiplex PCR. The sample has some 48,000 clones; more than 85% are singletons. Sequenced input: peripheral blood. The receptors shown here come from a man in his sixties with COVID-19, enrolled during active disease.

For this clone: One junction end disagrees with the germline gene, perhaps due to a read error. The chain joins TRBV7-7 to TRBJ2-3, with 10 bases identical to TRBD2. CDR1 and CDR2 (germline): SSHAT, FNYEAQ (reference sequence). CDR3 length: 17 residues. Here the CDR3 reads CASSLGTSGASTDTQYF. Here the CDR3 DNA reads TGTGCTAGCAGCTTAGGTACTAGCGGGGCTAGCACAGATACGCAGTATTTT.

The J gene is TRBJ1-2, the V gene TRBV4-3, with D possibly being TRBD1 (5 bases). CDR1 is LGHNA and CDR2 is YSLEER in the germline V gene. The CDR3 is made up of 13 amino acids. V gave up 6 bases and J gave up 2 bases, with 10 bases separating them. In nucleotides, the CDR3 is TGCGCCAGCAGTTACGACAGAAACTATGGCTACACCTTC. Its translation: CASSYDRNYGYTF.

The genes are TRBV19 and TRBJ2-5, with 8 bases lining up with TRBD2. This CDR3 contains 16 residues. Germline V gives CDR1 LNHDA, CDR2 SQIVND (reference sequence). V dropped 4 bases and J dropped 1; count of bases not matched to a gene: 8. The CDR3 sequence is CASSTPGGGSQETQYF. CDR3 nucleotides: TGTGCCAGTAGTACCCCTGGCGGGGGGTCCCAAGAGACCCAGTACTTC.

The genes are TRBV27 and TRBJ1-2; 7 positions match TRBD1. Trimming cost V 6 bases and J 3 bases; bases outside gene matches: 4. The CDR3 loop spans 13 amino acids. In germline, CDR1 is MNHEY, CDR2 SMNVEV (reference sequence). The chain's CDR3 is CASRRDSYYGYTF. The CDR3, as DNA: TGTGCCAGCAGGAGGGACAGCTACTATGGCTACACCTTC.

The chain couples TRBV5-6 to TRBJ1-2; D is ambiguous. Between the trimmed V and J ends, which lost 0 bases and 0 bases, there was a span of 6 bases. The germline V gene encodes CDR1 SGHDT and CDR2 YYEEEE. The CDR3 extends over 14 amino acids. CDR3 DNA: TGTGCCAGCAGCTTGGTCCCCACTAACTATGGCTACACCTTC. Translated: CASSLVPTNYGYTF. Supplemented by reference TRBV5-6 and TRBJ1-2, the full variable domain reads DAGVTQSPTHLIKTRGQQVTLRCSPKSGHDTVSWYQQALGQGPQFIFQYYEEEERQRGNFPDRFSGHQFPNYSSELNVNALLLGDSALYLCASSLVPTNYGYTFGSGTRLTVV.